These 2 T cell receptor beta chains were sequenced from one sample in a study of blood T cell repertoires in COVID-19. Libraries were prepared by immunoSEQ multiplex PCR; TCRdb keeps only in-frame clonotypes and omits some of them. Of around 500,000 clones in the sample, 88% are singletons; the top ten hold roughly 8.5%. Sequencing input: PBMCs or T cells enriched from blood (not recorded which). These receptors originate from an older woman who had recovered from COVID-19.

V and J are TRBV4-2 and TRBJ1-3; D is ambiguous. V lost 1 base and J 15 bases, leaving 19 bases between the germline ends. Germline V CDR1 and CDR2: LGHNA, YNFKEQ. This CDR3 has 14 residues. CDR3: CASSQGWRDPPKYF. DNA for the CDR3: TGTGCCAGCAGCCAAGGATGGAGGGATCCACCCAAATATTTT.

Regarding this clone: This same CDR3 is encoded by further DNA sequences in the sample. CDR3 DNA sequence: TGTGCCAGCAGCTTAGCAGGGTACGGCTACACCTTC. It is translated as CASSLAGYGYTF. The V and J genes are TRBV11-2 and TRBJ1-2, with D perhaps TRBD1 (5 bases). V was trimmed by 1 base and J by 8 bases, leaving 8 bases between them. The germline V gene has CDR1 SGHAT and CDR2 FQNNGV. The CDR3 runs 12 residues.